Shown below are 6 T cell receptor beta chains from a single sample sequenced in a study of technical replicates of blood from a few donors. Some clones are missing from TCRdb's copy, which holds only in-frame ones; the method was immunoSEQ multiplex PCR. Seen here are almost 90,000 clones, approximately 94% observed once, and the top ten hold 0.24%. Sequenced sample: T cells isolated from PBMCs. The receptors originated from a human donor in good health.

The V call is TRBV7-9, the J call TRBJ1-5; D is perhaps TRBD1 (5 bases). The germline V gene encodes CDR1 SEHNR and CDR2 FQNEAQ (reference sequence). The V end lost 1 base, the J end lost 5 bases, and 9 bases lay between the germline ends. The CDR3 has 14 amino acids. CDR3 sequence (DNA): TGTGCCAGCAGCTTAGTCGGGGGAGATCAGCCCCAGCATTTT. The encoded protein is CASSLVGGDQPQHF.

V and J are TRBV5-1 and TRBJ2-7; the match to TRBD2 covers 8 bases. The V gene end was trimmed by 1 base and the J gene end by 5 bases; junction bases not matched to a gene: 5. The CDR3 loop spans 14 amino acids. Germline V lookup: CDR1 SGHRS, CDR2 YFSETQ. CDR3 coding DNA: TGCGCCAGCAGCTTGTACGGGAGGGCACACGAGCAGTACTTC. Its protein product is CASSLYGRAHEQYF.

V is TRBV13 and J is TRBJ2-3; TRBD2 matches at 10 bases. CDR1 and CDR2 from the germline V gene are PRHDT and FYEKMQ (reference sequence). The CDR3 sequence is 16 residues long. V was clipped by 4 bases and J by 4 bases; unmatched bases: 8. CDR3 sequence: CASSCKGLACADTQYF. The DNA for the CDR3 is TGTGCCAGCAGCTGCAAGGGACTAGCGTGCGCAGATACGCAGTATTTT.

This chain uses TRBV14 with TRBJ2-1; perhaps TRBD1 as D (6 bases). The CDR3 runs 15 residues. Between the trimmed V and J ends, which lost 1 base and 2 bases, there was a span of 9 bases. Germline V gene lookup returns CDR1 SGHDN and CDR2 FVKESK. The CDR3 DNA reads TGTGCCAGCAGCCAAGGGCCAGGGGCCTACAATGAGCAGTTCTTC. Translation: CASSQGPGAYNEQFF.

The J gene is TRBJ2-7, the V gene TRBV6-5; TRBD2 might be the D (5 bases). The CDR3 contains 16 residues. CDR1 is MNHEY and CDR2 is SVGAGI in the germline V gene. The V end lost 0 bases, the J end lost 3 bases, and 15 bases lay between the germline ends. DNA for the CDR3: TGTGCCAGCAGTTACTCTTTCCCGAGGGTGTACTACGAGCAGTACTTC. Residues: CASSYSFPRVYYEQYF.

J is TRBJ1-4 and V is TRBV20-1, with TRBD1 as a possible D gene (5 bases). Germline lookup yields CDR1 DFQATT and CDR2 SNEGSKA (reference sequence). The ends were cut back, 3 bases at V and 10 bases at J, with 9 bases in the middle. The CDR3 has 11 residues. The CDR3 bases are TGCAGTGCTAGCAGGGCAGGAAAACTGTTTTTT. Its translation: CSASRAGKLFF.